These 16 T cell receptor beta chains came from one sample sequenced in a study of cytomegalovirus exposure and HLA in healthy donors (dated 2017 in TCRdb). The library was prepared using the immunoSEQ multiplex PCR assay. The multiplex PCR relied on a mix of 60 forward primers for TCR Vbeta segments and 13 reverse primers for TCR Jbeta segments. The source is immuneACCESS, and TCRdb retained only in-frame sequences with V and J called. Part of the clones is not carried over; for the studies checked, unresolved V genes explain less than half of this, and the remainder is unexplained. Across this sample there are about 200,000 clones, with under 70% seen only once. The top ten constitute around 2.6% of the sample. Sequenced: PBMCs. The receptor source for this set is a man aged 40-50 years in good health and CMV-seropositive.

This clone was counted a few times. The chain uses TRBV10-1 and TRBJ2-7; 7 bases match TRBD1. CDR3 length: 13 residues. Trimming took 5 bases from V and 5 from J; bases not matched to a gene: 6. CDR1 WNHNN and CDR2 SYGVQD come from the germline V gene (reference sequence). Here the CDR3 reads CASSTGVGNEQYF. Here the CDR3 DNA reads TGCGCCAGCAGTACAGGGGTCGGGAACGAGCAGTACTTC.

The sample holds a few counts of this clone. V usage is TRBV10-3 and J usage is TRBJ2-7, with 11 bases fitting TRBD2. V gave up 3 bases and J gave up 3 bases; unmatched junction bases: 4. CDR1 and CDR2 from the germline V gene are ENHRY and SYGVKD. This CDR3 has 15 residues. The DNA for the CDR3 is TGTGCCATCAGTGAAGAAACTAGCGGGGGCTACGAGCAGTACTTC. Amino acid sequence: CAISEETSGGYEQYF.

The chain carries TRBV2 and TRBJ1-2; 7 bases are a match to TRBD1. V was pared by 3 bases and J by 0 bases, with 10 bases of the junction left unmatched. CDR1 SNHLY and CDR2 FYNNEI come from the germline V gene. The CDR3 consists of 17 residues. CDR3 sequence (DNA): TGTGCCAGCAGTGACTCGGGACAGCTCACTCCTAACTATGGCTACACCTTC. Translating it yields CASSDSGQLTPNYGYTF. Supplemented by reference TRBV2 and TRBJ1-2, the full variable domain reads EPEVTQTPSHQVTQMGQEVILRCVPISNHLYFYWYRQILGQKVEFLVSFYNNEISEKSEIFDDQFSVERPDGSNFTLKIRSTKLEDSAMYFCASSDSGQLTPNYGYTFGSGTRLTVV.

The V call is TRBV19, the J call TRBJ2-4; 7 positions match TRBD2. Germline V gene data show CDR1 as LNHDA and CDR2 as SQIVND (reference sequence). Trimming took 9 bases from V and 8 from J; bases not matched to a gene: 4. The length of the CDR3 is 11 residues. CDR3 DNA: TGTGCCAGCCGCCGGGGGGACATTCAGTACTTC. Translation gives CASRRGDIQYF.

Written as DNA, the CDR3 is TGTGCCAGCAGTGGGACTGACAATCAGCCCCAGCATTTT. This encodes CASSGTDNQPQHF. This sequence joins TRBV9 and TRBJ1-5, with a weak D call TRBD1 (5 bases). Germline CDR1 reads SGDLS; CDR2 reads YYNGEE. V was pared by 5 bases and J by 3 bases, with 9 bases between. This CDR3 spans 13 amino acids.

Only one count was recorded for this clone. The gene calls are TRBV4-1 and TRBJ2-7; TRBD2 aligns across 7 bases. Germline V gives CDR1 MGHRA, CDR2 YSYEKL. This CDR3 comprises 13 residues. The V segment lost 4 bases and the J segment 6 bases; nucleotides outside the gene matches: 6. The CDR3: CASSRAGRAEQYF. DNA for the CDR3: TGCGCCAGCAGCCGCGCTGGGAGGGCCGAGCAGTACTTC.

The chain joins TRBV4-1 to TRBJ1-1; possible D gene TRBD1, 6 bases. Trimming stripped 3 bases from V and 2 bases from J, with 16 bases between. Per the germline V gene, CDR1 is MGHRA and CDR2 is YSYEKL. The CDR3 spans 16 residues. The CDR3 spells CASSHSLGARNTEAFF. CDR3 nucleotide sequence: TGCGCCAGCAGCCATTCCCTGGGGGCGCGCAACACTGAAGCTTTCTTT.

The chain employs TRBV27 and TRBJ2-2; D is unclear. Germline CDR1 is MNHEY and CDR2 is SMNVEV (reference sequence). V was trimmed by 7 bases and J by 4 bases, leaving 10 bases between them. The CDR3 has 13 amino acids. CDR3 loop: CASKTQATGELFF. DNA for the CDR3: TGTGCCAGCAAAACGCAGGCCACCGGGGAGCTGTTTTTT.

The rearrangement joins TRBV4-3 to TRBJ2-2; TRBD2 might be the D (5 bases). Germline V CDR1 and CDR2: LGHNA, YSLEER. The CDR3 spans 18 residues. The V end was cut by 0 bases, the J end by 4 bases, with 18 bases between. In DNA, the CDR3 is TGCGCCAGCAGCCAAGATAGCGTCCGGCCATTAAGCACCGGGGAGCTGTTTTTT. Amino acids: CASSQDSVRPLSTGELFF.

V usage is TRBV6-5 and J usage is TRBJ1-1; TRBD1 agrees at 7 bases. The CDR3 sequence is 14 residues long. With V trimmed by 2 bases and J by 1 base, 1 base remained unmatched. Germline values: CDR1 MNHEY, CDR2 SVGAGI. The CDR3 sequence is CASSYDRENTEAFF. The CDR3 nucleotides read TGTGCCAGCAGTTACGACAGGGAGAACACTGAAGCTTTCTTT.

This clone was observed a handful of times. CDR3 in DNA: TGCGCCAGCAGCCAGACAGGGGGCGGGGCAGATACGCAGTATTTT. Protein product: CASSQTGGGADTQYF. The rearrangement links TRBV5-1 to TRBJ2-3, with 10 bases identical to TRBD1. The CDR3 has 15 residues. After removal of 4 bases from V and 4 bases from J, the junction contained 6 bases not matched to a gene. Germline V lookup: CDR1 SGHRS, CDR2 YFSETQ.

This chain connects TRBV27 to TRBJ2-7, with 7 bases fitting TRBD1. Trimming at V came to 0 bases and at J to 0 bases, leaving 5 bases not matched to a gene. Germline V gene sequence: CDR1 MNHEY, CDR2 SMNVEV (reference sequence). CDR3 length: 16 amino acids. This chain's CDR3 is CASSLSFGTDSYEQYF. The CDR3, as DNA: TGTGCCAGCAGTTTATCGTTTGGGACAGACTCCTACGAGCAGTACTTC.

The CDR3 nucleotides read TGTGCCAGCAGTCCCTTTGAGGGACTAGCGGAGAACAATGAGCAGTTCTTC. It codes for CASSPFEGLAENNEQFF. The chain recombines TRBV27 with TRBJ2-1, with 11 bases that match TRBD2. V trimming: 5 bases; J trimming: 5 bases; junction bases outside the gene matches: 11. CDR3 length: 17 amino acids. The germline V gene encodes CDR1 MNHEY and CDR2 SMNVEV (reference sequence).

The V and J genes are TRBV4-1 and TRBJ1-2, with 8 bases fitting TRBD1. The ends lost 4 bases at V and 3 bases at J; junction bases unmatched: 1. Germline CDR1 and CDR2: MGHRA and YSYEKL. The CDR3 covers 13 residues. CDR3 in amino acids: CASSLQGDYGYTF. The DNA for the CDR3 is TGCGCCAGCAGCCTACAGGGGGACTATGGCTACACCTTC.

The chain uses TRBV27 and TRBJ2-1; TRBD1 aligns across 8 bases. The CDR3 length is 13 residues. CDR1 and CDR2 (germline): MNHEY, SMNVEV (reference sequence). V was pared by 6 bases and J by 7 bases, with 5 bases of the junction left unmatched. CDR3 DNA: TGTGCCAGCAGCCCGGACAGGGCGAATGAGCAGTTCTTC. This codes for CASSPDRANEQFF.

The rearrangement uses TRBV5-8 and TRBJ1-1; maybe TRBD1 (6 bases). CDR3 length equals 14 residues. Germline V gene lookup returns CDR1 SGHTS and CDR2 YDEGEE. V was pared by 1 base and J by 8 bases, with 15 bases between. CDR3 sequence (DNA): TGTGCCAGCAGCTTGCGTCAAGGGGGGGTAGAAGCTTTCTTT. Protein sequence: CASSLRQGGVEAFF.